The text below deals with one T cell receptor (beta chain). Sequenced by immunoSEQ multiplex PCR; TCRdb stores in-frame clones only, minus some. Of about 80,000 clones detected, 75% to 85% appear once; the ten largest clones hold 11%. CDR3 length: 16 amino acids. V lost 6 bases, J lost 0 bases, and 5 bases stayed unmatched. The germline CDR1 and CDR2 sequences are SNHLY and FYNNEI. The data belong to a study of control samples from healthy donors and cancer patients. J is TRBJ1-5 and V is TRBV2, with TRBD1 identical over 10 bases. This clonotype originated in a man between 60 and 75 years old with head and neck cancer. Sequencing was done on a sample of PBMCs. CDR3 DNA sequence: TGTGCCAGCAGAGACCGGACAGGGGGTAGCAATCAGCCCCAGCATTTT. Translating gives CASRDRTGGSNQPQHF. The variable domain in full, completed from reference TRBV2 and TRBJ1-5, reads EPEVTQTPSHQVTQMGQEVILRCVPISNHLYFYWYRQILGQKVEFLVSFYNNEISEKSEIFDDQFSVERPDGSNFTLKIRSTKLEDSAMYFCASRDRTGGSNQPQHFGDGTRLSIL.